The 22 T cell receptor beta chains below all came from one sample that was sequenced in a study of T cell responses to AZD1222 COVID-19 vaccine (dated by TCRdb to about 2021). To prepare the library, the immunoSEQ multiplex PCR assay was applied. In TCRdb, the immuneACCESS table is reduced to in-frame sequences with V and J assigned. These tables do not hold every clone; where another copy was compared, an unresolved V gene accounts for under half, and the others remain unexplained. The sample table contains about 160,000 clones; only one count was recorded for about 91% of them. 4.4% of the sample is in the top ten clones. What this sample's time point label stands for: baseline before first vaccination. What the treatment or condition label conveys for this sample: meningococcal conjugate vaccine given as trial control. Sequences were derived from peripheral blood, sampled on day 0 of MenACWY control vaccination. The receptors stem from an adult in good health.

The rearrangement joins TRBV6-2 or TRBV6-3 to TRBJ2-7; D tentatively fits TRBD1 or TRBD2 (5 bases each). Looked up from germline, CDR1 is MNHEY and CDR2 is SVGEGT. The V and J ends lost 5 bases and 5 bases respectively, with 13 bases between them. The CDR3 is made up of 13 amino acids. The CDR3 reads CASSPWGSDEQYF. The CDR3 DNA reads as TGTGCCAGCAGTCCGTGGGGGAGCGACGAGCAGTACTTC.

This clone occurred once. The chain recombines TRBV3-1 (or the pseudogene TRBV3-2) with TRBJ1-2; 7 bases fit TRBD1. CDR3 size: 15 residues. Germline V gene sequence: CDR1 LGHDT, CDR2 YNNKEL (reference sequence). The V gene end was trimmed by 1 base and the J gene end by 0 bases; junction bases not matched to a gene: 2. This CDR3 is CASSQGTGSNYGYTF. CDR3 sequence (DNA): TGTGCCAGCAGCCAAGGGACAGGATCTAACTATGGCTACACCTTC.

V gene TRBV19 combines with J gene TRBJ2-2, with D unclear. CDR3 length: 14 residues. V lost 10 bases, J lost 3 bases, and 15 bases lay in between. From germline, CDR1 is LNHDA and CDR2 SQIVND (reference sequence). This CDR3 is CATALGLDTGELFF. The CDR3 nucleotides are TGTGCCACCGCACTGGGGTTGGACACCGGGGAGCTGTTTTTT.

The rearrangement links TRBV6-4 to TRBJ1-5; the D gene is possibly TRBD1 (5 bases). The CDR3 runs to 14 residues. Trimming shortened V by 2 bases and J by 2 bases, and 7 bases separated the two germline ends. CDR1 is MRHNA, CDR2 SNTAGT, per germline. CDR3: CASSDRDRNQPQHF. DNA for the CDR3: TGTGCCAGCAGTGACAGGGACCGCAATCAGCCCCAGCATTTT.

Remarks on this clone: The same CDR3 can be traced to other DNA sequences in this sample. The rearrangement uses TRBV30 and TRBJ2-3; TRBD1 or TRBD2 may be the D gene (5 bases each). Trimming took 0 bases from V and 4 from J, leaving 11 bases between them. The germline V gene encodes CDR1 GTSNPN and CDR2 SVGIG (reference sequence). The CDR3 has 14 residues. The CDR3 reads CAWSVLGRADTQYF. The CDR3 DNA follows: TGTGCCTGGAGTGTCTTGGGACGAGCAGATACGCAGTATTTT.

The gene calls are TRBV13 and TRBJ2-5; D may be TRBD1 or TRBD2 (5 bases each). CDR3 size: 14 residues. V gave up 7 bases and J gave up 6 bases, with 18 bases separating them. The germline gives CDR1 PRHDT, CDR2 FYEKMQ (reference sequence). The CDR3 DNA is TGTGCCAGCACCGGGACGCGCGCCCCCCAGACCCAGTACTTC. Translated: CASTGTRAPQTQYF.

The CDR3 DNA reads as TGCAGCGTTGAACTTGGCAGGGAGACCCTCTACGAGCAGTACTTC. It codes for CSVELGRETLYEQYF. The chain links TRBV29-1 to TRBJ2-7; D is possibly TRBD1 or TRBD2 (5 bases each). The CDR3 sequence is 15 residues long. Germline CDR1 SQVTM, CDR2 ANQGSEA. Trimming pared 2 bases from V and 3 bases from J, leaving 17 bases between.

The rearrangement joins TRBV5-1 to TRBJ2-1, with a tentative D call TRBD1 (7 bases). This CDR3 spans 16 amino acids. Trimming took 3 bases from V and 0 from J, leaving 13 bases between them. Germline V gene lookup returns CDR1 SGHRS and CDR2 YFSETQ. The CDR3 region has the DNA TGCGCCAGCAGCTCCCAGGGGGGAAGCTCCTACAATGAGCAGTTCTTC. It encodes CASSSQGGSSYNEQFF.

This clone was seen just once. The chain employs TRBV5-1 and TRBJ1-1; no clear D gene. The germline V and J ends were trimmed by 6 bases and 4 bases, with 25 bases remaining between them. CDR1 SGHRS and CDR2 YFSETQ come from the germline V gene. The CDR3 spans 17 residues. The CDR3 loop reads CASMLTGLGRSSTEAFF. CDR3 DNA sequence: TGCGCCAGCATGCTTACGGGGTTGGGTCGCTCCTCCACTGAAGCTTTCTTT.

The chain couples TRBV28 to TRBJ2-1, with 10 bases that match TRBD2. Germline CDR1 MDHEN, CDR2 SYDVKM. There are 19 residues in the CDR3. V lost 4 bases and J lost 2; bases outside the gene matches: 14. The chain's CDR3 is CASSSVSILAGVTYNEQFF. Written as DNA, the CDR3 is TGTGCCAGCAGTTCGGTATCAATTCTAGCGGGAGTCACCTACAATGAGCAGTTCTTC.

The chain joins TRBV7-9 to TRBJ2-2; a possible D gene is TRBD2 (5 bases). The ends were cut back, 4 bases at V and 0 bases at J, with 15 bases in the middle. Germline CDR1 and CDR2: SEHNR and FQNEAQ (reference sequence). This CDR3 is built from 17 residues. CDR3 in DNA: TGTGCCAGCAGCTCCACCCCTAAGGAGGCGAACACCGGGGAGCTGTTTTTT. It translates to CASSSTPKEANTGELFF.

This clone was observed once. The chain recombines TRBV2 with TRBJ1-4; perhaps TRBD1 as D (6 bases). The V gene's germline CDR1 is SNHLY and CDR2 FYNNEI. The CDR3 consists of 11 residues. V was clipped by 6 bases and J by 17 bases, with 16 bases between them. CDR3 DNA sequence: TGTGCCAGCAGGAGGGACATGAGGGGTTTTTTT. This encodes CASRRDMRGFF.

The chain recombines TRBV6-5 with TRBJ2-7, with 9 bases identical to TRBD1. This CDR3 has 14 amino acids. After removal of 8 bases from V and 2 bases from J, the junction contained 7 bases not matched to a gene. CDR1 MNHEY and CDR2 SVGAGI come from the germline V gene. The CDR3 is CASHRQGGPYEQYF. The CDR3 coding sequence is TGTGCCAGCCACAGACAGGGGGGTCCCTACGAGCAGTACTTC.

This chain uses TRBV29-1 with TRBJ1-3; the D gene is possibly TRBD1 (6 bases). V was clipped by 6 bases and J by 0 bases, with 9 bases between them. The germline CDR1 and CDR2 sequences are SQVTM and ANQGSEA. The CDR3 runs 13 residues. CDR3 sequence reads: CSVTGLSGNTIYF. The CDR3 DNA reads TGCAGCGTGACAGGCCTCTCTGGAAACACCATATATTTT.

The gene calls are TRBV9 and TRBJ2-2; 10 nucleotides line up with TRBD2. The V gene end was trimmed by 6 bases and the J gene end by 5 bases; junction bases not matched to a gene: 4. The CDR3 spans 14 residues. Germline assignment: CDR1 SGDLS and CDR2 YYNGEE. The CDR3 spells CASNLAGATGELFF. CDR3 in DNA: TGTGCCAGCAATCTAGCGGGAGCTACCGGGGAGCTGTTTTTT.

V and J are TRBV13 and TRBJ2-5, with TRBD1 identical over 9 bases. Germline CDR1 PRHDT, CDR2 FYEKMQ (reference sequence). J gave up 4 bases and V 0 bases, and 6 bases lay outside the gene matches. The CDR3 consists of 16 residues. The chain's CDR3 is CASSLGRGQGIETQYF. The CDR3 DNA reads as TGTGCCAGCAGCTTAGGCCGGGGACAGGGAATAGAGACCCAGTACTTC.

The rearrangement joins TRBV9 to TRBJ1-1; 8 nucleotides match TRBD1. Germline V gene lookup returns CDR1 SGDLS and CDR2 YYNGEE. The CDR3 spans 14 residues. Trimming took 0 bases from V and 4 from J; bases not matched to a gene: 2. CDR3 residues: CASSVEDRATEAFF. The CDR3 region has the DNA TGTGCCAGCAGCGTAGAGGACAGGGCCACTGAAGCTTTCTTT.

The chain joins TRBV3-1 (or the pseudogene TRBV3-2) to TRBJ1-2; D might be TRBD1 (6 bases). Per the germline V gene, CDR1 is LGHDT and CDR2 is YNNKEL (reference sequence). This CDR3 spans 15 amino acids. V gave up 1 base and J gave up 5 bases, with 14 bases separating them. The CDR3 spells CASSQAGTFGYGYTF. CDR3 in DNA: TGTGCCAGCAGCCAAGCCGGGACATTCGGATATGGCTACACCTTC.

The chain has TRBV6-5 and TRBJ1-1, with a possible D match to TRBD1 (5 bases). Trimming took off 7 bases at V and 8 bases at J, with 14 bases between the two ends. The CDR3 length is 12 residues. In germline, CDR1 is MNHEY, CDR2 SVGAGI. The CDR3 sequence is CASTTGGFEAFF. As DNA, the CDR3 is TGTGCCAGCACCACCGGGGGTTTCGAAGCTTTCTTT.

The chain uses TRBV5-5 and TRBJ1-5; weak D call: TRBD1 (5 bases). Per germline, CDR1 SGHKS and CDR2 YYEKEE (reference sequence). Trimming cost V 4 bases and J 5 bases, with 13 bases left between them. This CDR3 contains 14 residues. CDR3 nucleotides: TGTGCCAGCAGCCCCAGGGACGGGTATCAGCCCCAGCATTTT. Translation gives CASSPRDGYQPQHF.

CDR3 bases: TGTGCCAGCAGTCCGGACCCCTCAACTAATGAAAAACTGTTTTTT. Protein sequence: CASSPDPSTNEKLFF. This chain joins TRBV11-3 and TRBJ1-4; D remains ambiguous. CDR1 SGHNT and CDR2 YENEEA come from the germline V gene. Trimming removed 6 bases at V and 0 bases at J, with 11 bases between. The CDR3 sequence is 15 residues long.

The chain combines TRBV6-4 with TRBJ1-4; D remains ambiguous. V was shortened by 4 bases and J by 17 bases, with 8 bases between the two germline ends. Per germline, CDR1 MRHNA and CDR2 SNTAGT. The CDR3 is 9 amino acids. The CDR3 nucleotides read TGTGCCAGCAGTGCCCCAGGCTTTTTT. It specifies CASSAPGFF.